The TCR beta chain described here comes from a study of shared clonotypes between healthy human individuals (dated by TCRdb to 2018 to 2020). Concerning the study at large: Two women and a few men aged 18 to 49 years were included in the cohort. Per donor, leukapheresis produced somewhere between about 0.8 and 9 billion PBMCs. For each donor, three plates each were used for CD4 naive and CD4 memory, two plates were used for CD8 naive, and one plate was used for CD8 memory. To estimate repertoire size and how much clonotypes are shared between individuals, the study performed deep sequencing of blood TCR repertoires from a few healthy adults. Different laboratories and diverse techniques were used to prepare libraries and sequence TCR repertoires, to increase sequencing depth and limit assay-specific biases.

Using the deep immunoSEQ assay, TCR CDR3 regions were amplified from genomic DNA by multiplex PCR. Genomic DNA extracted from each cell subset was distributed evenly over all wells of several immunoSEQ 96-well plates, and each plate served as one replicate. Each replicate PCR for sorted subsets received about 200 ng genomic DNA, equal to about 30,000 T cell genomes. Purified libraries were measured with a Qubit 3.0 fluorometer, size-checked on a Bioanalyzer 2100, and measured again with the KAPA Library Quantification kit. Each immunoSEQ 96-well plate was sequenced on its own single-read 150-cycle Illumina NextSeq 550 flow cell. In the source study's methods: Because the immunoSEQ output held only junctional sequences and lacked quality scores, the filtering could not match the filtering applied to full-length reads. To assign V/J genes and CDR3, sequences were annotated against IMGT germline references using PyIR, a Python wrapper for IgBLAST v1.9. Any read was removed if the V/J assignment was weak (E-value above 1e-6), the CDR3 was missing, or the read contained stop codons, out-of-frame junctions, or ambiguous translated residues. A V3J clonotype was defined by an identical inferred V gene, J gene, and CDR3 amino acid sequence. The percentage overlap between two repertoires was calculated by dividing the number of shared unique clonotypes by the size of the smaller repertoire. Repertoire richness was assessed with RTK rarefaction, the Chao1 estimator, and Recon v2.1 estimates of unobserved clonotypes. OLGA was used to compute generation probabilities for all TCRbeta clonotypes that the gDNA method yielded from a few donors. TCRdb's version of the immuneACCESS table is confined to in-frame rearrangements and falls short of the full clone set. An unresolved V gene accounts for under half of the shortfall where checked; the remainder is of unknown origin. V and J calls and clone size are copied from that table; D and trimming were computed from the DNA. This sample gives about 680,000 clones in total; less than 80% of them show up just once. Of the sample, 1.8% falls within the top ten clones.

Taken from the germline V gene, the CDR1 and CDR2 loops are SNHLY and FYNNEI. Germline trimming: 7 bases from V, 3 bases from J; junction bases outside gene matches: 5. The CDR3 covers 14 residues, taking in both the cysteine and the phenylalanine. The sequence is cut down to CDR3 DNA, 42 bases in frame from base 1. The donors were healthy, HIV-negative adults who had no recently reported acute infections or vaccinations. Only Caucasian adults living in Nashville, Tennessee, USA were represented among the donors. CD4+ T cells were enriched through magnetic negative selection, after which naive cells were positively selected on CD45RA and the remaining negative fraction served as the memory subset. After blood collection by leukapheresis, PBMCs were isolated using Ficoll-Histopaque density gradient centrifugation and then cryopreserved in the vapor phase of liquid nitrogen. Analytical flow cytometry was used to check the purity and quantity of every magnetically sorted T cell population. Each sorted fraction had its genomic DNA isolated and then quantified by UV absorbance on a Nanodrop 2000c.

Results the study describes overall, beyond this receptor: Across four donors, roughly 5.1% of naive CD4, approximately 3.6% of naive CD8, under 2.5% of memory CD4, and about 0.44% of memory CD8 clonotypes were shared. Pairwise subsampling indicated that sequencing depth was expected to affect the degree of clonotype sharing among donors. The small number of donors limited the genetic and exposure-history diversity represented. Compared with non-shared clonotypes, the clonotypes found in all four sorted-subset donors had higher generation probabilities. Rarefaction of sorted-subset datasets indicated incomplete sequencing despite the large sequencing depth. Larger estimated clonotype richness was generally found for naive subsets than for memory subsets. Sampling was restricted to blood, and TCR repertoires in tissues likely differ from the TCR repertoires found in blood.

Regarding this clone: Its antigen remains unidentified. No qualities accompany the bases; no much larger clone lies one base away.

The V gene is TRBV2 and the J gene is TRBJ2-7, with 11 bases matching TRBD2. The material sequenced was memory CD4+ T cells sorted from blood. In the paper's terms, the cell subset or site label means: CD45RA-negative fraction. This TCR derives from a woman younger than 45 in good health. The CDR3 reads as follows: CASNRLAGNYEQYF. The nucleotide sequence is given as TGTGCCAGCAATCGACTAGCGGGAAACTACGAGCAGTACTTC.